These 14 T cell receptor beta chains were all obtained from the same sample, sequenced in a study of T-cell memory formation after mild COVID-19. TCRdb independently ran MiXCR on the 5' RACE reads; one entry per CDR3 protein. Among hundreds of thousands of distinct CDR3 sequences listed, roughly 21% were seen once. Material for sequencing was PBMCs or a T cell subset sorted from them (not recorded which). These receptors originate from an adult woman who had mild COVID-19 (a few samples of this study predate the infection). Cell type and time point are not known.

This clonotype was seen ten or more times. The chain joins TRBV18 to TRBJ1-1; possibly TRBD1 for D (5 bases). The length of the CDR3 is 14 residues. V was cut by 8 bases and J by 1 base, with 14 bases left in between. Germline CDR1 is KGHSH and CDR2 is LQKENI. The CDR3 is CASSPPGQNTEAFF. The DNA of the CDR3 is TGTGCCAGCAGCCCTCCTGGACAGAACACTGAAGCTTTCTTT.

This clonotype was detected only a few times. This chain connects TRBV29-1 to TRBJ2-2, with TRBD1 matching 7 bases. The CDR3 runs to 14 residues. Germline CDR1 and CDR2: SQVTM and ANQGSEA. The V segment lost 7 bases and the J segment 4 bases; nucleotides outside the gene matches: 9. CDR3 amino acids: CSGRNRGSTGELFF. CDR3 DNA: TGCAGCGGCCGAAACAGGGGCTCCACCGGGGAGCTGTTTTTT.

This chain uses TRBV6-1 with TRBJ2-3, with a tentative D call TRBD1 (7 bases). Germline CDR1 reads MNHNS; CDR2 reads SASEGT. V lost 6 bases to trimming and J lost 2 bases, with 12 bases between them. This CDR3 is built from 14 residues. The CDR3 DNA sequence: TGTGCCAGCAGGGAGGGGGCCGACACAGATACGCAGTATTTT. Translation gives CASREGADTDTQYF.

The sample holds a few counts of this clonotype. The chain carries TRBV24-1 and TRBJ2-1; D tentatively fits TRBD1 or TRBD2 (6 bases each). The CDR3 loop spans 14 amino acids. Deletions cut 7 bases from V and 6 bases from J, with 15 bases between. In germline, CDR1 is KGHDR, CDR2 SFDVKD. The CDR3 DNA follows: TGTGCCACCAGGGGACACCGGGGGCCCAATGAGCAGTTCTTC. It encodes CATRGHRGPNEQFF.

The chain is built from TRBV3-1 and TRBJ2-1; perhaps TRBD1 as D (6 bases). CDR1 LGHDT and CDR2 YNNKEL come from the germline V gene (reference sequence). V shed 4 bases and J shed 4 bases, with 8 bases lying between them. This CDR3 is 13 amino acids long. CDR3 sequence reads: CASSRTEYNEQFF. The DNA of the CDR3 is TGTGCCAGCAGCCGGACAGAATACAATGAGCAGTTCTTC.

The chain joins TRBV7-2 to TRBJ2-1; D may match TRBD1 or TRBD2 (5 bases each). The CDR3 length is 14 residues. The V gene lost 3 bases and the J gene lost 5 bases, with 11 bases spanning the gap. Germline V lookup: CDR1 SGHTA, CDR2 FQGNSA. The CDR3 DNA follows: TGTGCCAGCAGCTTGGACTGGGGGAACAATGAGCAGTTCTTC. Translation: CASSLDWGNNEQFF.

This clonotype has more than one count but fewer than ten. The chain combines TRBV5-1 with TRBJ2-1; 8 bases agree with TRBD1. This CDR3 comprises 13 residues. Germline V gene sequence: CDR1 SGHRS, CDR2 YFSETQ. V lost 6 bases, J lost 9 bases, and 8 bases stayed unmatched. This CDR3 reads CASTTTGGREQFF. CDR3 nucleotide sequence: TGCGCCAGCACGACTACAGGGGGACGTGAGCAGTTCTTC. Full variable domain (rest looked up from reference TRBV5-1 and TRBJ2-1): KAGVTQTPRYLIKTRGQQVTLSCSPISGHRSVSWYQQTPGQGLQFLFEYFSETQRNKGNFPGRFSGRQFSNSRSEMNVSTLELGDSALYLCASTTTGGREQFFGPGTRLTVL.

This clonotype was counted many times. The genes are TRBV28 and TRBJ1-6; D ambiguous. This CDR3 spans 12 amino acids. Germline CDR1 is MDHEN and CDR2 is SYDVKM. The ends were cut back, 7 bases at V and 12 bases at J, with 13 bases in the middle. In DNA form, the CDR3 reads TGTGCCAGCACCGAAGGGATACGACCCCTCCACTTT. Translated: CASTEGIRPLHF.

This clonotype was seen only a few times. V is TRBV12-3 or TRBV12-4 and J is TRBJ2-3; unclear D gene. CDR3 length: 20 amino acids. Trimming pared 0 bases from V and 0 bases from J, leaving 22 bases between. The CDR3 reads CASSLAQLQMTVKSTDTQYF. DNA for the CDR3: TGTGCCAGCAGTTTAGCGCAACTGCAGATGACCGTAAAGAGCACAGATACGCAGTATTTT.

The table lists this clonotype with a few counts. V usage is TRBV4-3 and J usage is TRBJ2-1; TRBD1 or TRBD2 may be the D gene (6 bases each). This CDR3 spans 16 amino acids. CDR1 LGHNA and CDR2 YSLEER come from the germline V gene. V lost 0 bases to trimming and J lost 2 bases, with 11 bases between them. CDR3 protein: CASSQDGGGTYNEQFF. The CDR3 DNA is TGCGCCAGCAGCCAAGATGGGGGCGGGACCTACAATGAGCAGTTCTTC.

This clonotype was seen a handful of times. The rearrangement joins TRBV3-1 to TRBJ2-7; no clear D gene. V was shortened by 1 base and J by 1 base, with 8 bases between the two germline ends. CDR1 and CDR2 from the germline V gene are LGHDT and YNNKEL (reference sequence). The CDR3 totals 14 residues. Written as DNA, the CDR3 is TGTGCCAGCAGCCAAGTCGGACGGTCCTACGAGCAGTACTTC. Translated: CASSQVGRSYEQYF.

The chain couples TRBV10-3 to TRBJ1-4; maybe TRBD1 (5 bases). Trimming shortened V by 10 bases and J by 4 bases, and 19 bases separated the two germline ends. This CDR3 contains 15 residues. Germline values: CDR1 ENHRY, CDR2 SYGVKD. In nucleotides, the CDR3 is TGTGCCACTAGTCCGGGGGAGTTCGGTAATGAAAAACTGTTTTTT. Its protein is CATSPGEFGNEKLFF.

This clonotype has at least ten counts. The chain carries TRBV4-1 and TRBJ2-3, with D uncertain. Per germline, CDR1 MGHRA and CDR2 YSYEKL. The CDR3 loop spans 16 amino acids. V was shortened by 0 bases and J by 6 bases, with 16 bases between the two germline ends. CDR3: CASSQDPPYRRDTQYF. CDR3 bases: TGCGCCAGCAGCCAAGATCCTCCCTACCGACGGGATACGCAGTATTTT.

The chain is built from TRBV7-2 and TRBJ2-3, with 7 bases lining up with TRBD2. The V gene end was trimmed by 9 bases and the J gene end by 7 bases; junction bases not matched to a gene: 10. CDR3 size: 13 residues. Germline CDR1 and CDR2: SGHTA and FQGNSA. CDR3 protein: CARSPPGLNTQYF. The CDR3 region has the DNA TGTGCCAGAAGCCCTCCGGGACTAAATACGCAGTATTTT.